These T cell receptor beta chains were read from a single sample in a study of shared clonotypes between healthy human individuals. Clones were read by immunoSEQ multiplex PCR, and TCRdb kept only the in-frame ones, dropping some. Of around 2.5 million clones listed, under 95% were seen once; the top ten hold about 0.34%. Material: naive CD4+ T cells from PBMCs. The origin of the receptors is a man aged 18 to 30 in good health. Some clones in this sample may be carry-over from other donors' samples. Each CDR3 is given without its conserved first and last residue. Only part of the rows carry a size: once, few, many, or a class if the clone is expanded.

size | V | CDR3
once | TRBV2 | ASRLLGGVGYNEQF
- | TRBV5-1 | ASSLAGGGTEAF
- | TRBV9 | ASSVGVEDTQY
- | TRBV6-1 | ASSEGLRPSTDTQY
- | TRBV25-1 | ASSALGGLEAF
once | TRBV6-5 | ASSSGRITDTQY
- | TRBV6-4 | ASSMDRDQPQH
- | TRBV27 | ASKPRVISSGANVLT
- | TRBV30 | AWTSGAGDTQY
- | TRBV6-6 | ASRPGLETQY
- | TRBV15 | ATSIRRGMNTEAF
- | TRBV29-1 | SVVPRGRGAYEQY
- | TRBV5-1 | ASSLAGQTPQH
- | TRBV7-9 | ASSREPAGHQPQH
- | TRBV7-6 | ASSPSGGRGGGYT
once | TRBV28 | ASSLYITGELF
once | TRBV11-2 | ASTRQGSGTQY
- | TRBV2 | ASSEGQANTEAF
- | TRBV7-6 | ASSLGGTPNYEQY
- | TRBV29-1 | SAPSTYAGVVMHEQF
- | TRBV5-4 | ASSSGLGSTDTQY
- | TRBV28 | ASSARIEQY
- | TRBV5-1 | ASSLKWKETQY
few | TRBV7-3 | ASSFVLAGAEQF
- | TRBV21-1 | ASSSGGQGNEQF
- | TRBV7-3 | ASSLLGQTNTEAF
once | TRBV10-1 | ASEFPTVSYEQY
- | TRBV7-2 | ASSPRTNTGELF
- | TRBV29-1 | SAYAGQRNTEAF
- | TRBV1 | TSSNTVVRKTYGYT
- | TRBV4-1 | ASSQGRTGGEKNIQY
- | TRBV5-4 | ASSSLAGDHETQRY
few | TRBV7-2 | ASSGRESNQPQH
- | TRBV27 | ASSLMGAGQPQH
- | TRBV28 | ASSYTYEQY
- | TRBV18 | ASSPWGTGAYSGANVLT
- | TRBV27 | ASSLLGNGRAGELF
- | TRBV28 | ASSMNSGNTIY
- | TRBV10-2 | ASSPSLDTEAF
- | TRBV28 | ASSLGVWGASNQPQH
- | TRBV4-1 | ASSSQASSGNTIY
- | TRBV28 | ASSLGLYNEQF
- | TRBV18 | ASSPTTSGSFGANVLT
- | TRBV7-2 | ASSEAGGEGPKNIQY
once | TRBV28 | ASTLGLAMFDEQF
- | TRBV27 | APTGTTNLGELGYGYT